This T cell receptor beta chain was captured by sequencing in a study of blood T cell repertoires in COVID-19. Clones were read by immunoSEQ multiplex PCR, and TCRdb kept only the in-frame ones, dropping some. The table lists 200,000 to 250,000 clones, approximately 85% of them singletons. V was clipped by 3 bases and J by 9 bases, with 11 bases between them. The germline CDR1 and CDR2 sequences are MNHEY and SMNVEV (reference sequence). CDR3 length: 13 amino acids. This clonotype was obtained from a woman of 80 years or more with COVID-19, enrolled during active disease. The chain carries TRBV27 and TRBJ1-4; D call uncertain. The sample comprised peripheral blood. CDR3 sequence: CASSLAGGKKLFF. In DNA, the CDR3 is TGTGCCAGCAGTTTGGCGGGAGGAAAAAAACTGTTTTTT.